This T cell receptor beta chain was observed in a study of cytomegalovirus exposure and HLA in healthy donors. Looking at the study overall: Genotyping of nearly 400 donors showed that around 85% belonged to the Caucasian-associated ancestry cluster. Findings and caveats of the study: Under in vitro conditions, three CMV-associated chains were confirmed as specific for CMV antigens. CMV serostatus was the sole immune exposure information available. By HLA locus, TCR association rates varied in a later analysis, with DRB1 showing the most and HLA-C the fewest.

A multiplex PCR was run with 60 Vbeta primers and 13 Jbeta primers. Produced via immunoSEQ multiplex PCR; TCRdb's table is partial and in-frame only. The table has 190,000 or so clones, 75% to 90% seen once. With V trimmed by 0 bases and J by 6 bases, 1 base remained unmatched. The CDR3 sequence is 15 residues long. Germline CDR1 is MRHNA and CDR2 is SNTAGT. A few counts support this clone. Its antigen is currently unknown. Sequencing was done on a sample of PBMCs. The receptor comes from a boy aged 5-17 years in good health and CMV-seronegative. The gene calls are TRBV6-4 and TRBJ2-1; TRBD2 aligns across 11 bases. In nucleotides, the CDR3 is TGTGCCAGCAGTGACTCTAGCGGGGGGGCCAATGAGCAGTTCTTC. It translates to CASSDSSGGANEQFF.